This record covers a single T cell receptor beta chain. Antigen: not known. Other nucleotide sequences in the sample specify the same CDR3. This CDR3 is built from 12 residues. V gave up 5 bases and J gave up 5 bases; unmatched junction bases: 3. Germline-derived CDR1 and CDR2 are SQVTM and ANQGSEA. PCR employed 60 Vbeta and 13 Jbeta primers. Sequenced by immunoSEQ multiplex PCR; TCRdb stores in-frame clones only, minus some. The sample lists around 65,000 clones; around 73% were seen once. This entry is derived from a study of cytomegalovirus exposure and HLA in healthy donors. Study outcomes and limitations: For TCR beta chains, V- and J-gene trimming was later linked to a missense DCLRE1C variant. Cytomegalovirus association was listed for around 170 TCR beta chains.

The sequence derives from a girl aged 10-17 years in good health and CMV-seropositive. Specimen: PBMCs. V is TRBV29-1 and J is TRBJ2-3; 8 bases fit TRBD2. In DNA, the CDR3 is TGCAGCGTTCATAGCGGGGTAGATACGCAGTATTTT. It yields the protein CSVHSGVDTQYF.